The 2 T cell receptor beta chains below were found in one sample sequenced in a study of blood T cell repertoires in COVID-19. Measured with immunoSEQ multiplex PCR; TCRdb has only the in-frame clones, and not every one. Among approximately 230,000 clones listed, 87% were seen once. Sequencing input: PBMCs or T cells enriched from blood (not recorded which). The receptors originated from a woman aged 25 to 39 with acute COVID-19.

The V call is TRBV29-1, the J call TRBJ2-3; 7 bases fit TRBD2. From germline, CDR1 is SQVTM and CDR2 ANQGSEA. The ends lost 4 bases at V and 1 base at J; junction bases unmatched: 8. The CDR3 is made up of 15 amino acids. CDR3 in amino acids: CSVVSSGTRTDTQYF. As DNA, the CDR3 is TGCAGCGTTGTATCTAGCGGAACCCGCACAGATACGCAGTATTTT.

The chain employs TRBV4-1 and TRBJ2-3, with D possibly TRBD2 on 6 matching bases. Germline-derived CDR1 and CDR2 are MGHRA and YSYEKL. The CDR3 has 15 amino acids. The V end was cut by 1 base, the J end by 2 bases, with 10 bases between. The CDR3 DNA follows: TGCGCCAGCAGCCAAGCCGGGAGTATCACAGATACGCAGTATTTT. Translation gives CASSQAGSITDTQYF.